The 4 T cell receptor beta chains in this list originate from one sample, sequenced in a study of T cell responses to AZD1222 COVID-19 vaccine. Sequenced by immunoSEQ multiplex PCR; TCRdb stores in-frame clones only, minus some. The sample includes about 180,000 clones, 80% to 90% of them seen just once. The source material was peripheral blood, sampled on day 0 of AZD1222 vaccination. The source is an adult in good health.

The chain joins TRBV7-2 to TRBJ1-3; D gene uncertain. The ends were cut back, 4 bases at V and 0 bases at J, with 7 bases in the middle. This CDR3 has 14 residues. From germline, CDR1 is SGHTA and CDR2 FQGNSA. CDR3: CASSSTSSGNTIYF. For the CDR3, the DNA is TGTGCCAGCAGCTCGACATCCTCTGGAAACACCATATATTTT.

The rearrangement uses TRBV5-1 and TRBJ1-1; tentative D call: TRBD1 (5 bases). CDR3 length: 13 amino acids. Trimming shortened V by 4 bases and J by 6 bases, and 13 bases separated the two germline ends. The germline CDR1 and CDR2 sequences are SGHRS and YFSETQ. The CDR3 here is CASSALSGAEAFF. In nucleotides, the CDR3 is TGCGCCAGCAGCGCCCTGTCGGGGGCTGAAGCTTTCTTT.

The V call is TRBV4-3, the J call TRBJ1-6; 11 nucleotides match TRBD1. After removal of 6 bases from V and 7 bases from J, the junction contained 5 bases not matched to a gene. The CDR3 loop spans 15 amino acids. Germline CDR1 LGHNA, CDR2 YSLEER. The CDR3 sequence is CASREDRGRNSPLHF. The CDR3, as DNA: TGCGCCAGCAGGGAGGACAGGGGGCGAAATTCACCCCTCCACTTT.

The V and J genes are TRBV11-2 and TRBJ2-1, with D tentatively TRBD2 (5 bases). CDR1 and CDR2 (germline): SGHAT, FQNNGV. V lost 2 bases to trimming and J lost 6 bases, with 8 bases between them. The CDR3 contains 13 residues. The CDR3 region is CASSLLATNEQFF. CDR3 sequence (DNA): TGTGCCAGCAGCTTACTAGCAACCAATGAGCAGTTCTTC.